Below are 6 T cell receptor beta chains sequenced from a single sample in a study of T cells after yellow fever vaccination. MiXCR, applied by TCRdb to the 5' RACE reads, yields one record per CDR3 protein. The profile shows 250,000 to 350,000 distinct CDR3 sequences, under 9% of them singletons. The source was CD4+ T cells sorted from PBMCs, collected 5 days after the yellow fever booster vaccination. The receptors were sampled from a man between 18 and 29 years old who received the YFV17D yellow fever vaccine.

The chain carries TRBV5-1 and TRBJ2-3; 7 bases fit TRBD1. The CDR3 runs to 14 residues. Unmatched junction bases numbered 8, after V lost 4 bases and J lost 6 bases. CDR1 and CDR2 (germline): SGHRS, YFSETQ. The CDR3 nucleotides read TGCGCCAGCAGCCTGGACAGGATCGGCGATACGCAGTATTTT. The encoded protein is CASSLDRIGDTQYF.

This clonotype was seen more than once but under ten times. The V and J genes are TRBV20-1 and TRBJ1-2, with TRBD1 identical over 9 bases. The trim removed 7 bases at V and 10 bases at J, leaving 4 bases unmatched. Germline CDR1 and CDR2: DFQATT and SNEGSKA (reference sequence). The CDR3 is 10 residues long. CDR3: CSVRDRAYTF. Here the CDR3 DNA reads TGCAGTGTAAGGGACAGGGCCTACACCTTC.

The V and J genes are TRBV20-1 and TRBJ2-3; D gene ambiguous. The V and J ends lost 7 bases and 2 bases respectively, with 7 bases between them. The CDR3 covers 11 residues. Germline CDR1 and CDR2: DFQATT and SNEGSKA (reference sequence). DNA for the CDR3: TGCAGTGGAACACTCACAGATACGCAGTATTTT. It is translated as CSGTLTDTQYF.

This clonotype occurred many times. The rearrangement joins TRBV5-1 to TRBJ1-5, with 7 positions matching TRBD1. The trim removed 4 bases at V and 7 bases at J, leaving 5 bases unmatched. The CDR3 spans 13 residues. The germline V gene has CDR1 SGHRS and CDR2 YFSETQ. The CDR3 here is CASSTTGDQPQHF. CDR3 nucleotides: TGCGCCAGCAGCACCACAGGGGACCAGCCCCAGCATTTT.

The rearrangement uses TRBV9 and TRBJ2-3; D is unclear. The germline CDR1 and CDR2 sequences are SGDLS and YYNGEE. CDR3 length: 13 amino acids. Between the trimmed V and J ends, which lost 3 bases and 6 bases, there was a span of 11 bases. The DNA for the CDR3 is TGTGCCAGCAGCGCTATGATCTCGGATACGCAGTATTTT. This sequence encodes CASSAMISDTQYF.

The chain employs TRBV7-3 and TRBJ2-3, with D perhaps TRBD1 (7 bases). The CDR3 totals 15 residues. The germline CDR1 and CDR2 sequences are SGHTA and FQGTGA. V was trimmed by 5 bases and J by 4 bases, leaving 16 bases between them. For the CDR3, the DNA is TGTGCCAGCAGCCCCGGAGGGGGCATGTCAGATACGCAGTATTTT. This codes for CASSPGGGMSDTQYF.